This T cell receptor beta chain was profiled in a study of blood T cells in healthy people across ages. Study conclusions and caveats: When one million T cells were used, diversity estimates were thought to be underestimates.

In regard to this clonotype: Its antigen is still unknown.

The V gene lost 0 bases and the J gene lost 4 bases, with 12 bases spanning the gap. In germline, CDR1 is SQVTM, CDR2 ANQGSEA. The CDR3 consists of 14 residues. A J-beta primer mix and a sample-barcoded 5' primer were used in a second PCR of roughly 6 to 11 cycles. TCRdb used MiXCR to reprocess the 5' RACE reads, holding one entry per CDR3 protein. The sample has 800,000 to 1,000,000 distinct CDR3 sequences, around 46% seen once. Isolating PBMCs gave at least 6.5 million of these cells per sample. This clonotype was sampled from a man aged 25-40 years in good health. Sequencing used blood. V gene TRBV29-1 combines with J gene TRBJ1-2; possible D gene TRBD1, 5 bases. CDR3: CSVEDRKQGYGYTF. CDR3 DNA: TGCAGCGTTGAAGATCGCAAGCAGGGCTATGGCTACACCTTC.